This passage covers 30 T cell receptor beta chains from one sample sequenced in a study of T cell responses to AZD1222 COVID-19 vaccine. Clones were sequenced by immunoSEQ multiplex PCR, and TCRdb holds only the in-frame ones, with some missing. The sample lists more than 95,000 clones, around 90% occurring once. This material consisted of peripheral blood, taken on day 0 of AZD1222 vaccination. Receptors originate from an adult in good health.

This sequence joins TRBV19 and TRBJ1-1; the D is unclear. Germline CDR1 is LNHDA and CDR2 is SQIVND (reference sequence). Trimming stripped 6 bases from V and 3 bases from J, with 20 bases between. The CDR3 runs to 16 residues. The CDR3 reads CASRNGPQQLHTEAFF. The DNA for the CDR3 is TGTGCCAGTAGGAATGGCCCCCAACAGTTACACACTGAAGCTTTCTTT.

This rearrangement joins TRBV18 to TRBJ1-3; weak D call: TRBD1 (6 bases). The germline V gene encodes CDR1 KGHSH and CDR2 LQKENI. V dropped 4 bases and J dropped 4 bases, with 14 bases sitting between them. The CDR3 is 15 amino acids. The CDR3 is CASSHGDNLGNTIYF. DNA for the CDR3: TGTGCCAGCTCACACGGGGACAACCTAGGAAACACCATATATTTT.

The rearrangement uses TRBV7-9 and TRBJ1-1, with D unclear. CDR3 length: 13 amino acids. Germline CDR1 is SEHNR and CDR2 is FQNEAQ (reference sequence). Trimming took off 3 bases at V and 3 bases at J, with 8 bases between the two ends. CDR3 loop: CASSFPPHTEAFF. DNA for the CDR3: TGTGCCAGCAGCTTTCCGCCTCACACTGAAGCTTTCTTT.

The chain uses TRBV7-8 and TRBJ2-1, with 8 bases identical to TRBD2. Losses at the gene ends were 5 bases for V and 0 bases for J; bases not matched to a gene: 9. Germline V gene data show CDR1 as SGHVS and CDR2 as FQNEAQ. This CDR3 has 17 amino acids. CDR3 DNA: TGTGCCAGCAGCCCACGGGTCAGCGGGAGCTCCTACAATGAGCAGTTCTTC. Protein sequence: CASSPRVSGSSYNEQFF.

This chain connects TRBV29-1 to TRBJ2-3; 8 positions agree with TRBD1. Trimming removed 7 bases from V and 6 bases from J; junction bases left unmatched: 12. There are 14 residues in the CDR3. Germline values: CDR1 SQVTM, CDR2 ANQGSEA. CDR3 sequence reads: CSGHRGWGRDTQYF. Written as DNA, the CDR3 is TGCAGCGGTCACAGGGGGTGGGGTCGGGATACGCAGTATTTT.

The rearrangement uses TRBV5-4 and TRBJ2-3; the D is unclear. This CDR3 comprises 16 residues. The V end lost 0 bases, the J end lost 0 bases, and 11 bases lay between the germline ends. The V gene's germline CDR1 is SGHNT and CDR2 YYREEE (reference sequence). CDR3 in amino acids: CASSLEVGSSTDTQYF. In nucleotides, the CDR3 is TGTGCCAGCAGCTTGGAGGTGGGGTCTAGCACAGATACGCAGTATTTT. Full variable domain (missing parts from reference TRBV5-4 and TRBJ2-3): ETGVTQSPTHLIKTRGQQVTLRCSSQSGHNTVSWYQQALGQGPQFIFQYYREEENGRGNFPPRFSGLQFPNYSSELNVNALELDDSALYLCASSLEVGSSTDTQYFGPGTRLTVL.

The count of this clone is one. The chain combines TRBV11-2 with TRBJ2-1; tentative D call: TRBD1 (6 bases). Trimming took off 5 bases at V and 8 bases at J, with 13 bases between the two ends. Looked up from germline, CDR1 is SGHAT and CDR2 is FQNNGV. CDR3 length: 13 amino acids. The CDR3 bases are TGTGCCAGCAGCGTCGGGACAACTCATGAGCAGTTCTTC. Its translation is CASSVGTTHEQFF.

This chain's CDR3 is CASSSGGAKNIQYF. Here the CDR3 DNA reads TGTGCCAGCAGCTCCGGGGGGGCCAAAAACATTCAGTACTTC. This chain connects TRBV6-5 to TRBJ2-4; 7 bases map to TRBD2. The V segment lost 6 bases and the J segment 1 base; nucleotides outside the gene matches: 3. This CDR3 is 14 amino acids long. Germline CDR1 is MNHEY and CDR2 is SVGAGI.

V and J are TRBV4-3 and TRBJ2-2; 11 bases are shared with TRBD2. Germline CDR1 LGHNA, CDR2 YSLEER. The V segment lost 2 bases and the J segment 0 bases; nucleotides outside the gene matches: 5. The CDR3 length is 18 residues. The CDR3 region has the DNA TGCGCCAGCAGCCAACGGACTAGCGGGTTGGCGAACACCGGGGAGCTGTTTTTT. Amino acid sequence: CASSQRTSGLANTGELFF.

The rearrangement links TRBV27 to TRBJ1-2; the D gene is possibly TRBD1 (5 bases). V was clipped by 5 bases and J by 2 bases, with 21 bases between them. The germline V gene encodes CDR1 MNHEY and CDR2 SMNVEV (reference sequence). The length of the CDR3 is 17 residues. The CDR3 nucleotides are TGTGCCAGCAGTCCGGAAGGGACTCTCCTTTCGAACTATGGCTACACCTTC. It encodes CASSPEGTLLSNYGYTF.

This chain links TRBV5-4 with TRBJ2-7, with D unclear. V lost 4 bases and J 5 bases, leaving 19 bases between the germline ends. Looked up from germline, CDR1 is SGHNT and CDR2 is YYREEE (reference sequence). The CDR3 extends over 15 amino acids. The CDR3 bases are TGTGCCAGCAGCGGCGGAACCCGGCGCCCCCACGAGCAGTACTTC. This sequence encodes CASSGGTRRPHEQYF.

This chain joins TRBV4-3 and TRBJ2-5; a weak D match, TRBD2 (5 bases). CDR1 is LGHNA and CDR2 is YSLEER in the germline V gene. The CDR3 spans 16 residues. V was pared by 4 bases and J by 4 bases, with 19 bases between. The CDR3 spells CASSLDREAVGETQYF. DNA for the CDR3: TGCGCCAGCAGCCTAGACCGGGAAGCCGTAGGAGAGACCCAGTACTTC.

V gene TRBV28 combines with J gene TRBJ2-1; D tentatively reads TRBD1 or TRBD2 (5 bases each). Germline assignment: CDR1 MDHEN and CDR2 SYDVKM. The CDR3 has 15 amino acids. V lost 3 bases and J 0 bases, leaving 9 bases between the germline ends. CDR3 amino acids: CASSFGTDSYNEQFF. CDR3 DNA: TGTGCCAGCAGTTTTGGGACGGACTCCTACAATGAGCAGTTCTTC.

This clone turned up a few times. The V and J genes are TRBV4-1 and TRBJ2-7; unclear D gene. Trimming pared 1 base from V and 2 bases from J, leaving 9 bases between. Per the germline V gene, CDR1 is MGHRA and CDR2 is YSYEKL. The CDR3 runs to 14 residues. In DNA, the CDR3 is TGCGCCAGCAGCCAAGCAACGGCCACCTACGAGCAGTACTTC. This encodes CASSQATATYEQYF.

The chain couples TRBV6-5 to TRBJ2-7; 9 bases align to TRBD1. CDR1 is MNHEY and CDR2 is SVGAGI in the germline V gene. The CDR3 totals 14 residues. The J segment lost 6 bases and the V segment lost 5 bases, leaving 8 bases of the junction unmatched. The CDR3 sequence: CASSPRDRAAEQYF. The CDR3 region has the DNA TGTGCCAGCAGTCCCCGGGACAGGGCCGCCGAGCAGTACTTC.

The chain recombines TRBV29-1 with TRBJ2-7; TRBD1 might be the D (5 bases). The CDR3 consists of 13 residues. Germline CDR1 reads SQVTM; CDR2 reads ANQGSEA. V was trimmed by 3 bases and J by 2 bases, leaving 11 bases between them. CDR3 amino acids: CSVEGRDPYEQYF. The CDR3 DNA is TGCAGCGTTGAGGGCAGGGATCCCTACGAGCAGTACTTC.

The chain's CDR3 is CASSQLVGREQAFGGYTF. CDR3 sequence (DNA): TGCGCCAGCAGCCAATTAGTTGGGCGGGAACAGGCCTTTGGTGGCTACACCTTC. The chain uses TRBV4-1 and TRBJ1-2; possible D gene TRBD1, 5 bases. The CDR3 is 18 residues long. The V gene lost 2 bases and the J gene lost 7 bases, with 26 bases spanning the gap. Germline CDR1 and CDR2: MGHRA and YSYEKL.

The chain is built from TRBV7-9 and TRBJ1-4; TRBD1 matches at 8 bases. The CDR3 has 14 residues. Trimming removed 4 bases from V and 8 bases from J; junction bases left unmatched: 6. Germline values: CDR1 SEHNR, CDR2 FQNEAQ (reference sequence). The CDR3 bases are TGTGCCAGCAGCTCCGGACAGGGTGAGGAAAAACTGTTTTTT. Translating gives CASSSGQGEEKLFF.

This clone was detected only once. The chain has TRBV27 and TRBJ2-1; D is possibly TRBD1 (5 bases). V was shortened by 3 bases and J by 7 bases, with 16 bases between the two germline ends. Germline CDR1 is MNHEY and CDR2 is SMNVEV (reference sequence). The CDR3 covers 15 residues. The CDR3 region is CASSFGRDGRNEQFF. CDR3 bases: TGTGCCAGCAGTTTTGGCAGGGATGGCAGAAATGAGCAGTTCTTC.

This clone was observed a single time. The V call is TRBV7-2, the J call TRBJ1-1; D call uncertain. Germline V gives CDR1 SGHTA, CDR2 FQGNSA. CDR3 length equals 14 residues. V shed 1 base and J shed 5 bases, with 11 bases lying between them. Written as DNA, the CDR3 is TGTGCCAGCAGCTTAGGGCGGAGTGGGACTGAAGCTTTCTTT. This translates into CASSLGRSGTEAFF.

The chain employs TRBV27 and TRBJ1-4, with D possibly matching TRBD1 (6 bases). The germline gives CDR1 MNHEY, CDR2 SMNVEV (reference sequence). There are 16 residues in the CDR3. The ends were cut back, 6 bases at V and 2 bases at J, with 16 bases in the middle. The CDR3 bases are TGTGCCAGCAGACCGCGTACAGGGATCACTAATGAAAAACTGTTTTTT. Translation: CASRPRTGITNEKLFF.

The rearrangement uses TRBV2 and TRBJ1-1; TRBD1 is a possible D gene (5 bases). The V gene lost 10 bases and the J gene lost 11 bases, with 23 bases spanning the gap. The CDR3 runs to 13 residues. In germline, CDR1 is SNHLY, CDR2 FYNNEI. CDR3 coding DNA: TGTGCCACCCGAGAGGGGCCCCGAGCCAAGGCTTTCTTT. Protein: CATREGPRAKAFF.

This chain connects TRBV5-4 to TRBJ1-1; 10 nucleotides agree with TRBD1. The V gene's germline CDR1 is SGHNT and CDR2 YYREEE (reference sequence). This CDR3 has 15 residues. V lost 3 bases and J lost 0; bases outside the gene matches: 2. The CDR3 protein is CASSWDRGMNTEAFF. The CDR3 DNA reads TGTGCCAGCAGCTGGGACAGGGGCATGAACACTGAAGCTTTCTTT.

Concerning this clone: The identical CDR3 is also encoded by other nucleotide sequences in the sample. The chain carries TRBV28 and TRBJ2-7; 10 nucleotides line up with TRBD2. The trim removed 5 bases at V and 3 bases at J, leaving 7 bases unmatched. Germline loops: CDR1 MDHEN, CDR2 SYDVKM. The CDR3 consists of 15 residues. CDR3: CASSSGGVPSYEQYF. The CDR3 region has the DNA TGTGCCAGCAGTAGCGGGGGGGTCCCGAGCTACGAGCAGTACTTC.

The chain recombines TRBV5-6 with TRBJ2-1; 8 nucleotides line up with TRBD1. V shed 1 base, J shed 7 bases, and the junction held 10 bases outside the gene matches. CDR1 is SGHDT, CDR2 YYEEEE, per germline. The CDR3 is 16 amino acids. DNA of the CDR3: TGTGCCAGCAGCTTGCTGTGGCAGGGGGCGAAAAATGAGCAGTTCTTC. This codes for CASSLLWQGAKNEQFF.

CDR3 amino acids: CASSFVATEAFF. In nucleotides, the CDR3 is TGTGCCAGCAGCTTCGTCGCCACTGAAGCTTTCTTT. This chain joins TRBV5-6 and TRBJ1-1; D gene ambiguous. Germline V gives CDR1 SGHDT, CDR2 YYEEEE. The V gene lost 2 bases and the J gene lost 4 bases, with 6 bases spanning the gap. The CDR3 totals 12 residues.

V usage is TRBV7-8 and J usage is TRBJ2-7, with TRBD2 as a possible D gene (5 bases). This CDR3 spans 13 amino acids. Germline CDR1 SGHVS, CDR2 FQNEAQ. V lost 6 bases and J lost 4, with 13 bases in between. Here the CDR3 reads CASRQRTGYEQYF. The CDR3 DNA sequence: TGTGCCAGCAGACAGAGGACGGGATACGAGCAGTACTTC. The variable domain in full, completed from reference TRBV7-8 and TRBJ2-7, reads GAGVSQSPRYKVAKRGQDVALRCDPISGHVSLFWYQQALGQGPEFLTYFQNEAQLDKSGLPSDRFFAERPEGSVSTLKIQRTQQEDSAVYLCASRQRTGYEQYFGPGTRLTVT.

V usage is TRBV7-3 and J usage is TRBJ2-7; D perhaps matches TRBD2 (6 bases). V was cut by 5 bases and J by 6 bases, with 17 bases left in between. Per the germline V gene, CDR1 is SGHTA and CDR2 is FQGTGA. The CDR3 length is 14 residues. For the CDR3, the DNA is TGTGCCAGCAGCCCAACGGGCGGGGCGGTCGAGCAGTACTTC. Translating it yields CASSPTGGAVEQYF.

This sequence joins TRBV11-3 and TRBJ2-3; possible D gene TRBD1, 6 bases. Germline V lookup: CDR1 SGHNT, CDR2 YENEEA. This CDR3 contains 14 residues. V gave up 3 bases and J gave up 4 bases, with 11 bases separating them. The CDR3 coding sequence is TGTGCCAGCAGCTTGTCAGGGGCCCCAGATACGCAGTATTTT. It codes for CASSLSGAPDTQYF.

In nucleotides, the CDR3 is TGTGCCAGTAGTGACGCCTCCCAAGGGTCCTACGAGCAGTACTTC. This codes for CASSDASQGSYEQYF. The chain is built from TRBV19 and TRBJ2-7; D is undetermined. V shed 5 bases and J shed 1 base, with 15 bases lying between them. Germline V gives CDR1 LNHDA, CDR2 SQIVND (reference sequence). The CDR3 covers 15 residues.